Sequencing of this TCR beta chain was carried out in a study of blood T cell repertoires in COVID-19. Across the whole study: The cDNA or gDNA used as material had been derived from T cells, B-cell-depleted T cells, or PBMCs.

TCRdb's table, derived via immunoSEQ multiplex PCR, lists solely in-frame clones and lacks some. The profile covers some 380,000 clones, with approximately 88% appearing a single time and roughly 2% taken by the ten largest. The CDR3 covers 15 residues. Germline CDR1 reads SGHNT; CDR2 reads YYREEE (reference sequence). Trimming took 3 bases from V and 5 from J; bases not matched to a gene: 10. Study members were between about 18 and 89 years old and lived in 20 to 30 US regions. Participants had their cohort set by participant-reported clinical history. The chain is built from TRBV5-4 and TRBJ2-7; TRBD1 matches at 8 bases. The sequenced sample was PBMCs or T cells enriched from blood (not recorded which). The receptor comes from a woman in her 40s with acute COVID-19. DNA for the CDR3: TGTGCCAGCAGCTGGAGGCAGGGGGCCGTCGACGAGCAGTACTTC. Translating it yields CASSWRQGAVDEQYF.